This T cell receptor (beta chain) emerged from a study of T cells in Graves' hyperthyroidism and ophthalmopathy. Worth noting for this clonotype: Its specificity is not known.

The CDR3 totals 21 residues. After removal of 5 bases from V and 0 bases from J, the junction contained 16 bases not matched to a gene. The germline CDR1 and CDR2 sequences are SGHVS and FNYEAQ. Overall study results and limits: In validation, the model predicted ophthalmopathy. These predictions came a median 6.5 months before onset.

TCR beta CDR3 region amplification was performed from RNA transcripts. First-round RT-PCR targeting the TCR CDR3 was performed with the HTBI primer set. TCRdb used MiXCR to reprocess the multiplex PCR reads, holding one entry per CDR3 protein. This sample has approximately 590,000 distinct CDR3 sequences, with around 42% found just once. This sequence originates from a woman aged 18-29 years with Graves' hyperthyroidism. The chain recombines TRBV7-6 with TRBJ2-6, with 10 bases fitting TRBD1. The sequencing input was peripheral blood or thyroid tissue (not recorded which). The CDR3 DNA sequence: TGTGCCAGCAGCCCTACAGTGGGACAGGGGTCCCCAAACTCTGGGGCCAACGTCCTGACTTTC. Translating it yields CASSPTVGQGSPNSGANVLTF.